This note documents a single T cell receptor (beta chain) sequence. No antigen is known for it. The sample originates from a study of shared clonotypes between healthy human individuals. Notes on the study in general: Even with large depth, rarefaction showed that sorted-subset sequencing was incomplete. An anticipated effect of sequencing depth on clonotype sharing among donors was recognized.

The V gene lost 4 bases and the J gene lost 3 bases, with 12 bases spanning the gap. Germline CDR1 MGHRA, CDR2 YSYEKL. The CDR3 covers 14 residues. TCRdb's table, derived via immunoSEQ multiplex PCR, lists solely in-frame clones and lacks some. This sample yields about 960,000 clones, of which 60% to 85% are seen a single time; approximately 1.5% belongs to the top ten. The chain employs TRBV4-1 and TRBJ1-2, with D possibly matching TRBD1 (5 bases). The sample was memory CD4+ T cells sorted from blood. Subset specified: CD45RA-negative fraction. The TCR was taken from a man aged 18 to 35 in good health. As DNA, the CDR3 is TGCGCCAGCAGCCGGGGGGGAGTGGACTATGGCTACACCTTC. Amino acids: CASSRGGVDYGYTF.